This T cell receptor beta chain was profiled in a study of spatial heterogeneity in lung cancer. Turning to the study itself: The donors, 70 to 80 patients with untreated early-stage non-small cell lung cancer, provided the samples.

As to time point: blood at routine non-recurrence follow-up after resection. TCRdb re-analysed the 5' RACE reads in MiXCR, keeping a single row per CDR3 protein. The table records 35,000 to 45,000 distinct CDR3 sequences, 20% to 25% of them present only once. This CDR3 spans 15 amino acids. Germline CDR1 SGHTA, CDR2 FQGNSA. Deletions cut 3 bases from V and 3 bases from J, with 14 bases between. Study observations and caveats: Ubiquitous expanded tumor TCRs were seen in blood more at resection than at follow-up.

Remarks on this clonotype: Its antigen is unknown.

This receptor was taken from a female donor with early-stage non-small cell lung cancer. Sequencing was performed on PBMCs, taken at follow-up. The V and J genes are TRBV7-2 and TRBJ1-1, with D perhaps matching TRBD1 (5 bases). This CDR3 is CASSLHNGDYTEAFF. The DNA for the CDR3 is TGTGCCAGCAGCTTGCATAATGGGGACTACACTGAAGCTTTCTTT.